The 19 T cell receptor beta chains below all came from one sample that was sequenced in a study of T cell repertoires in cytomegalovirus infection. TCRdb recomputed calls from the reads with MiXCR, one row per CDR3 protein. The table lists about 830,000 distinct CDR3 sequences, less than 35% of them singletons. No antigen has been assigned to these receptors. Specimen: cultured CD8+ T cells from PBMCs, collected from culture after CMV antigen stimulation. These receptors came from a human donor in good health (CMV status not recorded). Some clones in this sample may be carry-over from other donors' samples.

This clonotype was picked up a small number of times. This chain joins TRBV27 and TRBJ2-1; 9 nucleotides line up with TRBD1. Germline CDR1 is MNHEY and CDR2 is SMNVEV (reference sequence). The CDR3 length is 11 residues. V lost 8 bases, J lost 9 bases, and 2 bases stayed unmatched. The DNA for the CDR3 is TGTGCCAGCGGGACAGGGAGTGAGCAGTTCTTC. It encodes CASGTGSEQFF.

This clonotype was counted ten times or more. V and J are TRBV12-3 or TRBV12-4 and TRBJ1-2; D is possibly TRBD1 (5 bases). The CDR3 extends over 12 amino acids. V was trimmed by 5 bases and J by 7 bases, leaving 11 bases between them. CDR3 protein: CASSMGRLGYTF. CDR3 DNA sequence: TGTGCCAGCAGTATGGGACGTCTTGGCTACACCTTC.

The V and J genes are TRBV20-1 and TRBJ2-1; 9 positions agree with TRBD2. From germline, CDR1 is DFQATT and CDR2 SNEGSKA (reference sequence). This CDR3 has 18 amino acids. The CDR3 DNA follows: TGCGGTGTCTTGGGTTTGGGCGGGGGGGCCTTCAGTTACAATGAGCAGTTCTTC. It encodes CGVLGLGGGAFSYNEQFF.

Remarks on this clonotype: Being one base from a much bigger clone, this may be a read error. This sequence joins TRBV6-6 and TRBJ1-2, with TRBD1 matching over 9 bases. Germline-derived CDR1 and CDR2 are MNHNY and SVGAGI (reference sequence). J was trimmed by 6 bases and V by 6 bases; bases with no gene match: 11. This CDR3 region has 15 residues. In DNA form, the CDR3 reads TGTGCCAGCAGGGGACAGGGAACCTTCAACCATGGCTACACCTTC. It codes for CASRGQGTFNHGYTF.

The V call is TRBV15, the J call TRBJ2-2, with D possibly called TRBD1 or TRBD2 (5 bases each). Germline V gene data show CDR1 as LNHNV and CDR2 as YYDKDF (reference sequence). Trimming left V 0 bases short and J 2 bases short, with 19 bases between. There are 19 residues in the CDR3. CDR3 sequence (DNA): TGTGCCACCAGCAGAGATAGAAGGGTCCTCCGGGGCAACACCGGGGAGCTGTTTTTT. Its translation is CATSRDRRVLRGNTGELFF.

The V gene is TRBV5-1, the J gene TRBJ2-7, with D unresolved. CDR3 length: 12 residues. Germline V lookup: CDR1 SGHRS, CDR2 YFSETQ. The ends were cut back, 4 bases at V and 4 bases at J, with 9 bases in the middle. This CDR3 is CASSIGKYEQYF. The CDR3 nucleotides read TGCGCCAGCAGCATTGGGAAGTACGAGCAGTACTTC.

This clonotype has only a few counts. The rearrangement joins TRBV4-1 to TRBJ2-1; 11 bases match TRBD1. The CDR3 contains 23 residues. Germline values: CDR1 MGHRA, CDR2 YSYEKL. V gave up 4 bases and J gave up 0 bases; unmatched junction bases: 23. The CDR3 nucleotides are TGCGCCAGCAGCCCTCTAGATTTTAGTCGGACAGGGGGCGACGAAAGCTCCTACAATGAGCAGTTCTTC. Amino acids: CASSPLDFSRTGGDESSYNEQFF.

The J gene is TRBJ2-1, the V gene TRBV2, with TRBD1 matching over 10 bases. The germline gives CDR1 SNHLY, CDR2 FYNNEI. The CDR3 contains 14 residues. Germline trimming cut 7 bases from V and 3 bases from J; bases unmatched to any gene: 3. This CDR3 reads CASTGQGDYNEQFF. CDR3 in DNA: TGTGCCAGCACTGGACAGGGGGACTACAATGAGCAGTTCTTC.

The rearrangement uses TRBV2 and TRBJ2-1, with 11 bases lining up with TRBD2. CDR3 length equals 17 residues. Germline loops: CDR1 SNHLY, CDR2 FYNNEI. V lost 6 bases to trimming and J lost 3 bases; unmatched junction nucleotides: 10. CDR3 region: CASRRTSGFELYNEQFF. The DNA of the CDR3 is TGTGCCAGCAGGAGGACTAGCGGGTTCGAGCTCTACAATGAGCAGTTCTTC.

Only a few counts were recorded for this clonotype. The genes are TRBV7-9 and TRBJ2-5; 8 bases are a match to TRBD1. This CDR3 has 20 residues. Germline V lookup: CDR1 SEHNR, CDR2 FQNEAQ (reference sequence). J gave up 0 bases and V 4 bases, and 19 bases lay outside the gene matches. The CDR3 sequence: CASSSILGQDAVRYQETQYF. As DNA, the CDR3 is TGTGCCAGCAGCTCTATCCTGGGACAGGATGCTGTACGGTACCAAGAGACCCAGTACTTC. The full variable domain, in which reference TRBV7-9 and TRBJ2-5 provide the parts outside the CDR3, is DTGVSQNPRHKITKRGQNVTFRCDPISEHNRLYWYRQTLGQGPEFLTYFQNEAQLEKSRLLSDRFSAERPKGSFSTLEIQRTEQGDSAMYLCASSSILGQDAVRYQETQYFGPGTRLLVL.

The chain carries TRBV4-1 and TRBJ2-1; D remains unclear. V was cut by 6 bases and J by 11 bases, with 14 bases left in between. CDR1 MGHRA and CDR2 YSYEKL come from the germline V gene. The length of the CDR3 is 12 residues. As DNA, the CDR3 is TGCGCCAGCAGTCACTCCCCGTTCAAGCAGTTCTTC. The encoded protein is CASSHSPFKQFF.

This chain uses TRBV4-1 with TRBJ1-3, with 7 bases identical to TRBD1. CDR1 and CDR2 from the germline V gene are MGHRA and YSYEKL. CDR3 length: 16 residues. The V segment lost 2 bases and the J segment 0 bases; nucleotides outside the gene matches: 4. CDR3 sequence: CASSQRTGNSGNTIYF. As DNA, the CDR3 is TGCGCCAGCAGCCAAAGGACAGGAAACTCTGGAAACACCATATATTTT.

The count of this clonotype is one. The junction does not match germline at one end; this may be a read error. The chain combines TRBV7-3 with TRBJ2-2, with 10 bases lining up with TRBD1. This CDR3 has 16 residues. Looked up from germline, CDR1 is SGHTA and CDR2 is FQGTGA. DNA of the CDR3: TGTGCCAGCAGCCCATTGGGACAGGGGAACACCGGGGGGCTGTTTTTT. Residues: CASSPLGQGNTGGLFF.

In DNA, the CDR3 is TGTGCCAGCACCCTTGGCCCGACACCCGGTAGGGGGGAGCCCCAGCATTTT. This codes for CASTLGPTPGRGEPQHF. The chain combines TRBV6-2 or TRBV6-3 with TRBJ1-5; D is perhaps TRBD1 (6 bases). This CDR3 has 17 amino acids. V was pared by 7 bases and J by 8 bases, with 27 bases between. The V gene's germline CDR1 is MNHEY and CDR2 SVGEGT.

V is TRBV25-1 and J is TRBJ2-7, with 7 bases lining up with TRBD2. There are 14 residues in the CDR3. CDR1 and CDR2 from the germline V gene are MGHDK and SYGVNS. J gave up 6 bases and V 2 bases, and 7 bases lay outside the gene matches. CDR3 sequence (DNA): TGTGCCAGCAGTGAAGGGGGAGGGACGCCCGAGCAGTACTTC. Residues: CASSEGGGTPEQYF.

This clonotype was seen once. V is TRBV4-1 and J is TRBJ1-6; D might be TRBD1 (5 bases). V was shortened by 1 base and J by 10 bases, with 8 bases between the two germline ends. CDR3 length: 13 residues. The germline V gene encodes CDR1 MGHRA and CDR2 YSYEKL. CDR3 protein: CASSQVGGSPLHF. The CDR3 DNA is TGCGCCAGCAGCCAAGTCGGGGGATCACCCCTCCACTTT.

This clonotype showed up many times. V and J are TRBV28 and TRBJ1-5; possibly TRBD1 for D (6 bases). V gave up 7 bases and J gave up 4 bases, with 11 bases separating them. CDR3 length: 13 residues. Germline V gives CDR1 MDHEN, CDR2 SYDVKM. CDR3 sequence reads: CASKTQGNQPQHF. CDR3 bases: TGTGCCAGCAAGACACAGGGAAATCAGCCCCAGCATTTT.

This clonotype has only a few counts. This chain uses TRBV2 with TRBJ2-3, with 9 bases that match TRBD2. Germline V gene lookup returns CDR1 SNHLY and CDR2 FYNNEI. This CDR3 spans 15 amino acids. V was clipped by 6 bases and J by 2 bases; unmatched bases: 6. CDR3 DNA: TGTGCCAGCAGACCCGCTAGCGGGGACACAGATACGCAGTATTTT. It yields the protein CASRPASGDTDTQYF.

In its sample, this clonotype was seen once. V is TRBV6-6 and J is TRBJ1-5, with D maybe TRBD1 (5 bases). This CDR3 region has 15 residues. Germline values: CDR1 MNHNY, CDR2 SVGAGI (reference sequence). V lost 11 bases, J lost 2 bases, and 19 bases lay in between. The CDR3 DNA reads TGTGCCTCCTCCCCCAGGGAGATGGGCAATCAGCCCCAGCATTTT. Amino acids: CASSPREMGNQPQHF.